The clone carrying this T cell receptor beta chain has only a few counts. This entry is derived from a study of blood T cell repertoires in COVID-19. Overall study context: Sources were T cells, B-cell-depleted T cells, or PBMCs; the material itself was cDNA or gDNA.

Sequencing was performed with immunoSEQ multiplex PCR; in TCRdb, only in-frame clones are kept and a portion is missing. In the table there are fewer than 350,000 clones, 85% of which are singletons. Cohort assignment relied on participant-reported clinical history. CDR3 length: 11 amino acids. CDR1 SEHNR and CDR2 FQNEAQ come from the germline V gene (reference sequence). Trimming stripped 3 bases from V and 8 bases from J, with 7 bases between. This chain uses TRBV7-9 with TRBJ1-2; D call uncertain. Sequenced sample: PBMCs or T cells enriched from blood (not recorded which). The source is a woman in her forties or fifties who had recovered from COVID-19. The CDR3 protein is CASSLFAGYTF. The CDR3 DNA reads TGTGCCAGCAGCTTGTTCGCGGGCTACACCTTC.